This TCR beta chain was identified during a study of blood T cell repertoires in COVID-19. Assay: immunoSEQ multiplex PCR; the TCRdb copy retains only in-frame clones and omits some. The sample contains approximately 160,000 clones, around four fifths of which appear only once. This receptor was identified in a woman between 50 and 59 years old who had recovered from COVID-19. Sequenced: PBMCs or T cells enriched from blood (not recorded which).

The CDR3 reads CSASGGGSRSEETQYF. DNA of the CDR3: TGCAGTGCTAGTGGCGGGGGGTCCCGGTCGGAAGAGACCCAGTACTTC. The V call is TRBV20-1, the J call TRBJ2-5, with TRBD2 matching over 8 bases. This CDR3 region has 16 residues. The trim removed 3 bases at V and 3 bases at J, leaving 12 bases unmatched. From germline, CDR1 is DFQATT and CDR2 SNEGSKA (reference sequence).